This TCR beta chain is from a study of somatic mutations in cytotoxic T cells in rheumatoid arthritis (dated by TCRdb to the late 2010s). Describing the broader study: Patient peripheral blood (roughly 32 ml EDTA) was drawn right after diagnosis and before any treatment started. Some T-cell populations stained with V beta antibodies were sorted by flow on a FACSAria II or Sony SH800 to nearly 100% purity, with sorted V beta1+ cells additionally subjected to TCRB sequencing. To characterize clonality, the study used TCRB deep sequencing while asking whether somatic mutations are carried by expanded CD8+ T-cell clones in newly diagnosed, untreated rheumatoid arthritis. TCRB deep sequencing covered approximately 69 patients with rheumatoid arthritis along with 15 to 25 healthy controls. Median age was essentially the same in the patient group and the control group. On the study overall, not on this receptor specifically: The expanded CD8+ clones had unknown antigen targets, and not appearing in virus-specific databases did not rule out that they were virus-specific. Healthy controls showed no age-related increase in CD8+ clonality, whereas patients did (Spearman r ~ 0.49). In about an eighth of the roughly 65 patients, more than 20% of CD8+ cells belonged to the largest CD8+ clone, while several identical CD8+ TCRB sequences were shared between blood and synovial fluid. CD8+ T-cell clonality did not differ significantly between rheumatoid arthritis patients and age-matched healthy controls.

The sample holds one count of this clone. Its antigen is currently not known. No much larger clone is present one base from it, and per-base qualities are unavailable. Sequencing of TCRB CDR3 was done on genomic DNA with the immunoSEQ assay. In the source study's methods: Published virus-specific TCRB sequences were compared with patient CD8+ clones larger than 1%, and only a few matches were found. Nothing other than productive TCRB rearrangements was included in the analyses. Clonality was calculated as a Shannon entropy-based productive clonality index, and a clone was defined by a unique TCRB CDR3 sequence. The template counts of each clone relative to the total templates per sample were used to calculate repertoire overlap between two samples. V-gene usage measured by flow cytometry correlated with TCRB sequencing V-gene usage, with a Spearman r of about 0.61. In its TCRdb copy, this immuneACCESS table keeps in-frame sequences only and misses some clones. Where compared with another copy, unresolved V genes explain less than half of these, and the others have no known cause. The V and J calls and clone size were taken over from that table, and D and trimming were inferred from the DNA. In all, the sample holds 10,000 or so clones, and over 65% of those were seen once. The ten top clones hold less than 40% of the sample.

On an AutoMACS, CD4+ and CD8+ cells were isolated via positive magnetic bead selection, and their purity was verified by flow cytometry. Initial screening for clonal expansions relied on flow cytometry with a TCR V beta antibody panel, after which sorted CD8+ fractions underwent TCRB deep sequencing for characterization. Peripheral blood mononuclear cells were isolated by Ficoll-Paque PLUS density gradient separation. DNA from CD4-enriched, CD8-enriched or PBMC samples was extracted using Nucleospin Tissue or Tissue XS kits and then quantified on a Qubit 2.0 fluorometer. Sequencing input: CD8+ T cells sorted from blood. The sequence was collected from an adult with rheumatoid arthritis.

The DNA sequence reads TGTGCCAGCAGCTTAATTGTGAACACTGAAGCTTTCTTT. Translated, this gives CASSLIVNTEAFF. The chain is assembled from TRBV11-3 and TRBJ1-1; the D gene cannot be named for sure. At the junction V is shortened by 2 bases and J by 0 bases, with 4 bases in between. Taken from cysteine to phenylalanine, the CDR3 has 13 residues. CDR3 DNA only is kept here, 39 bases in frame from base 1. Taken from the germline V gene, the CDR1 and CDR2 loops are SGHNT and YENEEA.